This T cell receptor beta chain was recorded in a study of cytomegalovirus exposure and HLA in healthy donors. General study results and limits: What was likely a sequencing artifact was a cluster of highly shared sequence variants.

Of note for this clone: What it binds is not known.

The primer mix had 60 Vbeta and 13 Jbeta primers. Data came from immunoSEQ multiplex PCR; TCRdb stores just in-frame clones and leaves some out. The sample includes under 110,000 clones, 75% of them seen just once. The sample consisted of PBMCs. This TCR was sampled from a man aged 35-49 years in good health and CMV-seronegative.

The CDR3 DNA sequence: TGCGCCAGCAGTATGGGACAGCTGGCCCCTCTGTCCAATAATTCACCCCTCCACTTT. Translation: CASSMGQLAPLSNNSPLHF. The genes are TRBV10-2 and TRBJ1-6; 7 positions agree with TRBD1. Unmatched junction bases numbered 18, after V lost 5 bases and J lost 5 bases. CDR3 size: 19 residues. CDR1 is WSHSY and CDR2 is SAAADI in the germline V gene.